This is a list of T cell receptor beta chains from one sample in a study of blood T cell repertoires in COVID-19. Data came from immunoSEQ multiplex PCR; TCRdb stores just in-frame clones and leaves some out. The repertoire includes roughly 250,000 clones, approximately 91% of them detected once, and 0.8% to 0.95% sits in the top ten. Sequencing was performed on peripheral blood. The receptor set was obtained from a man aged 30-40 years with COVID-19, enrolled during active disease. CDR3s include the opening cysteine and the closing phenylalanine or tryptophan. Each record gives: J gene, clone size, D gene, V gene, CDR3 protein, CDR3 DNA. The D gene is left open where the match is weak. Some rows have no size entry. The others give once, few or many, or a class for an expanded clone.

J gene: TRBJ2-7
clone size: -
D gene: -
V gene: TRBV5-6
CDR3 protein: CASSLGPHEQYF
CDR3 DNA: TGTGCCAGCAGCTTGGGGCCGCACGAGCAGTACTTC

J gene: TRBJ1-3
clone size: -
D gene: -
V gene: TRBV5-4
CDR3 protein: CASSLGQLSGNTIYF
CDR3 DNA: TGTGCCAGCAGCCTAGGACAGCTCTCTGGAAACACCATATATTTT

J gene: TRBJ1-2
clone size: -
D gene: -
V gene: TRBV27
CDR3 protein: CASSLGGLEGNYGYTF
CDR3 DNA: TGTGCCAGCAGTTTAGGGGGGTTAGAAGGAAACTATGGCTACACCTTC

J gene: TRBJ2-2
clone size: few
D gene: TRBD2
V gene: TRBV6-6
CDR3 protein: CASSPRPGEGNTGELFF
CDR3 DNA: TGTGCCAGCAGTCCCCGCCCGGGGGAGGGTAACACCGGGGAGCTGTTTTTT

J gene: TRBJ2-3
clone size: -
D gene: -
V gene: TRBV3-1/TRBV3-2
CDR3 protein: CASSPDSRAGNTQYF
CDR3 DNA: TGTGCCAGCAGCCCTGATAGCCGCGCCGGGAATACGCAGTATTTT

J gene: TRBJ2-2
clone size: -
D gene: -
V gene: TRBV10-3
CDR3 protein: CAISEKAGGQGELFF
CDR3 DNA: TGTGCCATCAGTGAGAAGGCAGGGGGGCAAGGGGAGCTGTTTTTT

J gene: TRBJ1-2
clone size: -
D gene: TRBD1
V gene: TRBV10-3
CDR3 protein: CAISGSSGGYGYTF
CDR3 DNA: TGTGCCATCAGTGGTAGTTCAGGGGGCTATGGCTACACCTTC

J gene: TRBJ2-5
clone size: once
D gene: TRBD1
V gene: TRBV5-1
CDR3 protein: CASSIGQEETQYF
CDR3 DNA: TGCGCCAGCAGCATAGGACAGGAAGAGACCCAGTACTTC

J gene: TRBJ1-1
clone size: -
D gene: -
V gene: TRBV6-2/TRBV6-3
CDR3 protein: CASSYASLGDTEAFF
CDR3 DNA: TGTGCCAGCAGTTACGCGTCTTTAGGGGACACTGAAGCTTTCTTT

J gene: TRBJ2-5
clone size: -
D gene: -
V gene: TRBV2
CDR3 protein: CAGSRGVRETQYF
CDR3 DNA: TGTGCCGGCTCGCGGGGAGTGAGAGAGACCCAGTACTTC

J gene: TRBJ2-1
clone size: -
D gene: TRBD2
V gene: TRBV7-9
CDR3 protein: CASSVSGGAYNEQFF
CDR3 DNA: TGTGCCAGCAGCGTTAGCGGGGGGGCCTACAATGAGCAGTTCTTC

J gene: TRBJ2-7
clone size: -
D gene: -
V gene: TRBV4-1
CDR3 protein: CASSQGAGAYEQYF
CDR3 DNA: TGCGCCAGCAGCCAGGGCGCCGGCGCCTACGAGCAGTACTTC

J gene: TRBJ2-3
clone size: -
D gene: TRBD2
V gene: TRBV7-3
CDR3 protein: CASSLLAGGTDTQYF
CDR3 DNA: TGTGCCAGCAGCTTACTAGCGGGGGGCACAGATACGCAGTATTTT

J gene: TRBJ1-2
clone size: -
D gene: TRBD1
V gene: TRBV6-5
CDR3 protein: CASSPGQNYGYTF
CDR3 DNA: TGTGCCAGCAGCCCGGGACAGAACTATGGCTACACCTTC

J gene: TRBJ2-1
clone size: -
D gene: TRBD2
V gene: TRBV24-1
CDR3 protein: CATSDTSGGVNNEQFF
CDR3 DNA: TGTGCCACCAGTGACACTAGCGGGGGAGTAAACAATGAGCAGTTCTTC

J gene: TRBJ1-3
clone size: -
D gene: TRBD1
V gene: TRBV5-6
CDR3 protein: CASSSARGHGNTIYF
CDR3 DNA: TGTGCCAGCAGCTCGGCCAGGGGGCACGGAAACACCATATATTTT

J gene: TRBJ2-7
clone size: -
D gene: TRBD1
V gene: TRBV5-1
CDR3 protein: CASSPGTGVEQYF
CDR3 DNA: TGCGCCAGCAGCCCCGGGACAGGGGTCGAGCAGTACTTC

J gene: TRBJ2-2
clone size: -
D gene: TRBD1
V gene: TRBV7-2
CDR3 protein: CASSHPGAGGNTGELFF
CDR3 DNA: TGTGCCAGCAGTCACCCCGGGGCAGGGGGCAATACCGGGGAGCTGTTTTTT

J gene: TRBJ1-1
clone size: -
D gene: -
V gene: TRBV6-5
CDR3 protein: CASSYMGAEAFF
CDR3 DNA: TGTGCCAGCAGTTACATGGGCGCTGAAGCTTTCTTT

J gene: TRBJ1-2
clone size: -
D gene: -
V gene: TRBV5-1
CDR3 protein: CASSCRVSYGYTF
CDR3 DNA: TGCGCCAGCAGCTGCAGGGTAAGCTATGGCTACACCTTC

J gene: TRBJ2-1
clone size: -
D gene: -
V gene: TRBV9
CDR3 protein: CASSVAETGAYNEQFF
CDR3 DNA: TGTGCCAGCAGCGTAGCGGAGACAGGTGCCTACAATGAGCAGTTCTTC

J gene: TRBJ2-2
clone size: -
D gene: -
V gene: TRBV7-3
CDR3 protein: CASSHIPTGTGELFF
CDR3 DNA: TGTGCCAGCAGCCATATCCCTACAGGGACCGGGGAGCTGTTTTTT

J gene: TRBJ2-7
clone size: -
D gene: -
V gene: TRBV14
CDR3 protein: CASSQGQANYEQYF
CDR3 DNA: TGTGCCAGCAGCCAGGGGCAAGCCAACTACGAGCAGTACTTC

J gene: TRBJ2-7
clone size: -
D gene: -
V gene: TRBV5-6
CDR3 protein: CASSSYVRVSYEQYF
CDR3 DNA: TGTGCCAGCAGCTCCTACGTGAGGGTCTCCTACGAGCAGTACTTC

J gene: TRBJ2-1
clone size: -
D gene: -
V gene: TRBV6-5
CDR3 protein: CASSQGLNEQFF
CDR3 DNA: TGTGCCAGCAGTCAGGGTCTCAATGAGCAGTTCTTC

J gene: TRBJ1-2
clone size: -
D gene: TRBD1
V gene: TRBV7-9
CDR3 protein: CASSPSAERGQGYTF
CDR3 DNA: TGTGCCAGCAGCCCCTCCGCCGAGAGGGGGCAGGGCTACACCTTC

J gene: TRBJ1-4
clone size: -
D gene: TRBD1
V gene: TRBV27
CDR3 protein: CASKLQGAIEKLFF
CDR3 DNA: TGTGCCAGTAAACTACAGGGGGCGATTGAAAAACTGTTTTTT

J gene: TRBJ1-2
clone size: once
D gene: -
V gene: TRBV27
CDR3 protein: CASSLTGRVNYGYTF
CDR3 DNA: TGTGCCAGCAGTTTGACTGGTCGGGTTAACTATGGCTACACCTTC

J gene: TRBJ1-2
clone size: -
D gene: -
V gene: TRBV7-9
CDR3 protein: CASSLGTPGIYGYTF
CDR3 DNA: TGTGCCAGCAGCTTAGGGACACCAGGGATATATGGCTACACCTTC

J gene: TRBJ1-1
clone size: -
D gene: -
V gene: TRBV7-9
CDR3 protein: CASSLEAPGKGTEAFF
CDR3 DNA: TGTGCCAGCAGCTTAGAGGCGCCGGGGAAGGGCACTGAAGCTTTCTTT

J gene: TRBJ2-1
clone size: -
D gene: TRBD1
V gene: TRBV29-1
CDR3 protein: CSVVTGENSYNEQFF
CDR3 DNA: TGCAGCGTTGTGACAGGGGAGAATTCCTACAATGAGCAGTTCTTC

J gene: TRBJ1-5
clone size: -
D gene: -
V gene: TRBV7-6
CDR3 protein: CASSSGDRGNQPQHF
CDR3 DNA: TGTGCCAGCAGCTCCGGCGACAGAGGCAATCAGCCCCAGCATTTT

J gene: TRBJ2-3
clone size: -
D gene: TRBD2
V gene: TRBV5-1
CDR3 protein: CASSLVLADKTDTQYF
CDR3 DNA: TGCGCCAGCAGCTTGGTGCTAGCGGATAAAACAGATACGCAGTATTTT

J gene: TRBJ2-1
clone size: -
D gene: -
V gene: TRBV7-2
CDR3 protein: CASSLVGVSYNEQFF
CDR3 DNA: TGTGCCAGCAGCTTAGTCGGGGTCTCCTACAATGAGCAGTTCTTC

J gene: TRBJ2-3
clone size: -
D gene: TRBD2
V gene: TRBV11-2
CDR3 protein: CASSHGLAARRSTDTQYF
CDR3 DNA: TGTGCCAGCAGCCACGGACTAGCGGCGAGGCGTAGCACAGATACGCAGTATTTT

J gene: TRBJ1-1
clone size: -
D gene: TRBD1
V gene: TRBV2
CDR3 protein: CASRGTGSSLAAEAFF
CDR3 DNA: TGTGCCAGCAGGGGGACAGGGAGTAGTCTTGCAGCTGAAGCTTTCTTT

J gene: TRBJ2-5
clone size: -
D gene: -
V gene: TRBV18
CDR3 protein: CASSPQAEKKTQYF
CDR3 DNA: TGTGCCAGCTCACCGCAAGCCGAAAAAAAGACCCAGTACTTC

J gene: TRBJ2-3
clone size: -
D gene: TRBD2
V gene: TRBV9
CDR3 protein: CASSVLRGGGTDTQYF
CDR3 DNA: TGTGCCAGCAGCGTATTGCGGGGGGGCGGGACAGATACGCAGTATTTT

J gene: TRBJ2-1
clone size: few
D gene: -
V gene: TRBV2
CDR3 protein: CASTPRGTYNEQFF
CDR3 DNA: TGTGCCAGCACCCCTCGGGGTACCTACAATGAGCAGTTCTTC

J gene: TRBJ1-1
clone size: -
D gene: TRBD1
V gene: TRBV6-5
CDR3 protein: CASSSTGGENTEAFF
CDR3 DNA: TGTGCCAGCAGTTCCACAGGGGGGGAAAACACTGAAGCTTTCTTT

J gene: TRBJ1-5
clone size: -
D gene: -
V gene: TRBV19
CDR3 protein: CASSRWASGSNQPQHF
CDR3 DNA: TGTGCCAGTAGTCGATGGGCGTCGGGAAGCAATCAGCCCCAGCATTTT

J gene: TRBJ2-5
clone size: -
D gene: -
V gene: TRBV5-1
CDR3 protein: CASRDSQETQYF
CDR3 DNA: TGCGCCAGCCGGGACTCGCAAGAGACCCAGTACTTC

J gene: TRBJ2-1
clone size: -
D gene: TRBD2
V gene: TRBV7-2
CDR3 protein: CASSLTSGGTTYNEQFF
CDR3 DNA: TGTGCCAGCAGCTTAACTAGCGGGGGGACAACCTACAATGAGCAGTTCTTC

J gene: TRBJ2-2
clone size: -
D gene: -
V gene: TRBV14
CDR3 protein: CASSQKSTGELFF
CDR3 DNA: TGTGCCAGCAGCCAAAAGAGCACCGGGGAGCTGTTTTTT

J gene: TRBJ2-7
clone size: -
D gene: TRBD2
V gene: TRBV30
CDR3 protein: CAWSLNLGGEQYF
CDR3 DNA: TGTGCCTGGAGCCTAAACCTGGGGGGGGAGCAGTACTTC

J gene: TRBJ1-1
clone size: few
D gene: TRBD1
V gene: TRBV2
CDR3 protein: CASSQGVVELGTEAFF
CDR3 DNA: TGTGCCAGCAGCCAGGGGGTTGTAGAGTTGGGCACTGAAGCTTTCTTT

J gene: TRBJ1-6
clone size: -
D gene: -
V gene: TRBV7-3
CDR3 protein: CASSPGTIYNSPLHF
CDR3 DNA: TGTGCCAGCAGCCCCGGGACAATCTATAATTCACCCCTCCACTTT

J gene: TRBJ2-5
clone size: -
D gene: -
V gene: TRBV4-1
CDR3 protein: CASSQDGGGRETQYF
CDR3 DNA: TGCGCCAGCAGCCAAGATGGGGGGGGGCGAGAGACCCAGTACTTC

J gene: TRBJ2-5
clone size: -
D gene: TRBD2
V gene: TRBV13
CDR3 protein: CASSSADSGGTPETQYF
CDR3 DNA: TGTGCCAGCAGCTCCGCGGACAGCGGGGGGACCCCGGAGACCCAGTACTTC

J gene: TRBJ1-2
clone size: -
D gene: TRBD1
V gene: TRBV5-5
CDR3 protein: CASSSGQGGYGYTF
CDR3 DNA: TGTGCCAGCAGCTCCGGACAGGGCGGCTATGGCTACACCTTC

J gene: TRBJ1-5
clone size: -
D gene: TRBD1
V gene: TRBV10-2
CDR3 protein: CASRPAGTEKQPQHF
CDR3 DNA: TGCGCCAGCAGGCCCGCCGGGACAGAGAAACAGCCCCAGCATTTT

J gene: TRBJ2-3
clone size: once
D gene: TRBD1
V gene: TRBV5-1
CDR3 protein: CASRTGQGGTDTQYF
CDR3 DNA: TGCGCCAGCAGGACGGGACAGGGGGGCACAGATACGCAGTATTTT

J gene: TRBJ2-7
clone size: -
D gene: -
V gene: TRBV21-1
CDR3 protein: CASSLYAPPSYEQYF
CDR3 DNA: TGTGCCAGCAGCCTATACGCCCCGCCTTCCTACGAGCAGTACTTC

J gene: TRBJ1-6
clone size: -
D gene: -
V gene: TRBV19
CDR3 protein: CASNREFSPLHF
CDR3 DNA: TGTGCCAGTAACAGGGAATTTTCACCCCTCCACTTT

J gene: TRBJ1-1
clone size: -
D gene: -
V gene: TRBV4-1
CDR3 protein: CASSQSGVFGTEAFF
CDR3 DNA: TGCGCCAGCAGCCAATCAGGGGTGTTTGGCACTGAAGCTTTCTTT

J gene: TRBJ1-6
clone size: -
D gene: -
V gene: TRBV19
CDR3 protein: CASSIVRGNSPLHF
CDR3 DNA: TGTGCCAGTAGTATTGTCAGGGGTAATTCACCCCTCCACTTT

J gene: TRBJ2-1
clone size: -
D gene: -
V gene: TRBV2
CDR3 protein: CASKNRNNNEQFF
CDR3 DNA: TGTGCCAGCAAAAACAGGAATAACAATGAGCAGTTCTTC

J gene: TRBJ1-1
clone size: -
D gene: TRBD1
V gene: TRBV18
CDR3 protein: CASSPPAGGTEAFF
CDR3 DNA: TGTGCCAGCTCACCACCAGCAGGGGGCACTGAAGCTTTCTTT

J gene: TRBJ2-2
clone size: once
D gene: TRBD1
V gene: TRBV6-4
CDR3 protein: CASVFHDRGYTGELFF
CDR3 DNA: TGTGCCAGCGTATTTCACGACAGGGGCTACACCGGGGAGCTGTTTTTT